This entry is about one T cell receptor (beta chain). Germline V gene lookup returns CDR1 DFQATT and CDR2 SNEGSKA (reference sequence). The CDR3 contains 16 residues. The V gene end was trimmed by 2 bases and the J gene end by 5 bases; junction bases not matched to a gene: 9. This entry comes from a study of regulatory T cells in long-lasting Graves disease. The authors built TCR beta libraries using iRepertoire HTBI primers and Arm-PCR of CDR3 regions. TCRdb analysed the multiplex PCR reads with MiXCR anew, one entry per CDR3 protein. Of 550,000 to 600,000 distinct CDR3 sequences listed, roughly 15% are singletons. Specified time point: newly diagnosed GD, antithyroid drugs for less than 3 months. Extracted RNA from PBMCs served as the source of the TCR library. These sequences were also reported in another study, on T cells in Graves' hyperthyroidism and ophthalmopathy.

The sample in question was peripheral blood mononuclear cells (PBMCs), obtained at new diagnosis, from a patient treated with antithyroid drugs. The source of this sequence is a man between 18 and 29 years old with Graves disease. The chain combines TRBV20-1 with TRBJ2-1, with 10 nucleotides matching TRBD2. The CDR3 loop reads CSARSPGLARDNEQFF. The CDR3 coding sequence is TGCAGTGCTAGATCACCGGGACTAGCGCGCGACAATGAGCAGTTCTTC.